This is a list of T cell receptor beta chains from one sample in a study of blood T cell repertoires in COVID-19. Only in-frame clones appear in the TCRdb table, and some are missing; sequencing was by immunoSEQ multiplex PCR. The repertoire holds roughly 100,000 clones, with about 75% as singletons. Sequenced sample: peripheral blood. These receptor sequences come from a woman in her 70s with acute or convalescent COVID-19. Both conserved end residues are part of each CDR3. Fields, in order: J gene, D gene, clone size, V gene, CDR3 DNA, CDR3 protein. A D gene is named only where the DNA matches it firmly. A clone size is listed for some rows: how often the clone was seen (once, few, many), or a class if it is expanded.

TRBJ1-5 | . | . | TRBV24-1 | TGTGCCACCAGTGATTTATGGGGGAGGTGCAATCAGCCCCAGCATTTT | CATSDLWGRCNQPQHF
TRBJ2-3 | TRBD1 | . | TRBV5-1 | TGCGCCAGCATGGGGACAGGGGGATCAGATACGCAGTATTTT | CASMGTGGSDTQYF
TRBJ2-5 | . | once | TRBV27 | TGTGCCAGCAGTTTATGGACGGGGCAAGAGACCCAGTACTTC | CASSLWTGQETQYF
TRBJ2-1 | TRBD1 | . | TRBV27 | TGTGCCAGCGGGGACAGAAACAATGAGCAGTTCTTC | CASGDRNNEQFF
TRBJ1-4 | . | . | TRBV19 | TGTGCCAGTAGTTTCCGGGACTTTAATGAAAAACTGTTTTTT | CASSFRDFNEKLFF
TRBJ1-5 | TRBD1 | . | TRBV19 | TGTGCCAGTAGTCTGGGACAGGGAAGGGGATATAGCAATCAGCCCCAGCATTTT | CASSLGQGRGYSNQPQHF
TRBJ1-4 | . | once | TRBV7-9 | TGTGCCAGCAGCACACAGGGCGCTGCTAATGAAAAACTGTTTTTT | CASSTQGAANEKLFF
TRBJ1-1 | . | . | TRBV7-2 | TGTGCCAGCAGCTTAGAAGGAGGAGCTGAAGCTTTCTTT | CASSLEGGAEAFF
TRBJ1-6 | . | . | TRBV6-5 | TGTGCCAGCAGTCTTCTAAATAATTCACCCCTCCACTTT | CASSLLNNSPLHF
TRBJ2-7 | TRBD1 | . | TRBV18 | TGTGCCAGCTCACTAAGACAGGGCGACGAGCAGTACTTC | CASSLRQGDEQYF
TRBJ2-7 | TRBD1 | many | TRBV3-1/TRBV3-2 | TGTGCCAGCAGCCAAGTGGGGTCAGGGGGTTTCCTATCCTACGAGCAGTACTTC | CASSQVGSGGFLSYEQYF
TRBJ2-3 | TRBD2 | . | TRBV4-2 | TGTGCCAGCAGCCGTTCGGTAGCGGGGGTGACCCAACGCACAGATACGCAGTATTTT | CASSRSVAGVTQRTDTQYF
TRBJ1-5 | TRBD1 | once | TRBV7-2 | TGTGCCAGCAGCTTAAGGACAGGGGGCTATCAGCCCCAGCATTTT | CASSLRTGGYQPQHF
TRBJ2-5 | TRBD2 | . | TRBV2 | TGTGCCAGCACCGGGGGACTAGCGGGAGAGACCCAGTACTTC | CASTGGLAGETQYF
TRBJ1-2 | . | . | TRBV27 | TGTGCCAGCAGTTTAGCAGGGGTAGGGAGCTACACCTTC | CASSLAGVGSYTF
TRBJ2-7 | . | . | TRBV7-2 | TGTGCCAGCAGCTTCAGGGCCGGGCCCTACGAGCAGTACTTC | CASSFRAGPYEQYF
TRBJ2-2 | TRBD2 | . | TRBV7-9 | TGTGCCAGCAGCCCTAGACGGCTAGCGGGGCCCACCGGGGAGCTGTTTTTT | CASSPRRLAGPTGELFF
TRBJ1-1 | . | . | TRBV10-2 | TGCGCCAGCAGTGAACGTGACAGGCCAAACACTGAAGCTTTCTTT | CASSERDRPNTEAFF
TRBJ2-6 | . | . | TRBV3-1/TRBV3-2 | TGTGCCAGCAGCCCGTTCCTAGCGCTTGGGGCCAACGTCCTGACTTTC | CASSPFLALGANVLTF
TRBJ2-7 | . | . | TRBV7-2 | TGTGCCAGCAGCTTAGTGGGTCAGCGCTACGAGCAGTACTTC | CASSLVGQRYEQYF
TRBJ2-3 | . | . | TRBV5-6 | TGTGCCAGCAGCTTGGGCGGGGTCTATACGCAGTATTTT | CASSLGGVYTQYF
TRBJ2-2 | TRBD2 | once | TRBV7-9 | TGTGCCAGCAGCCCCCGACTAGCGGCGAACACCGGGGAGCTGTTTTTT | CASSPRLAANTGELFF
TRBJ1-3 | TRBD1 | . | TRBV5-1 | TGCGCCAGCAGCCTGGGACAGGGAAACACCATATATTTT | CASSLGQGNTIYF
TRBJ2-5 | . | once | TRBV7-6 | TGTGCCAGCAGCTTAAGTGTAGGGGACCAAGAGACCCAGTACTTC | CASSLSVGDQETQYF
TRBJ2-1 | TRBD2 | . | TRBV7-2 | TGTGCCAGCAGCTTAGGGACTAGGCTGTTCTTC | CASSLGTRLFF
TRBJ2-1 | TRBD2 | few | TRBV6-2/TRBV6-3 | TGTGCCAGCAGTTCGCCGGGCGGGGGGGCGAGATACAATGAGCAGTTCTTC | CASSSPGGGARYNEQFF
TRBJ2-7 | . | few | TRBV6-6 | TGTGCCAGCAGTCAAGCCGGGCTAGCATACGAGCAGTACTTC | CASSQAGLAYEQYF
TRBJ2-3 | . | . | TRBV6-2/TRBV6-3 | TGTGCCAGCAGTTTCAGGGTCCAGGCAGATACGCAGTATTTT | CASSFRVQADTQYF
TRBJ1-2 | . | once | TRBV12-3/TRBV12-4 | TGTGCCAGCAGGCAGGGTCCCTACTATGGCTACACCTTC | CASRQGPYYGYTF
TRBJ2-5 | TRBD2 | . | TRBV2 | TGTGCCAGCAGCGGGACTAGCGGGTACCAAGAGACCCAGTACTTC | CASSGTSGYQETQYF
TRBJ2-7 | . | . | TRBV12-3/TRBV12-4 | TGTGCCAGCAGTTCCAGAGGGTACGAGCAGTACTTC | CASSSRGYEQYF
TRBJ2-6 | . | . | TRBV21-1 | TGTGCCAGCAGCACTGTCCCTGGGGCCAACGTCCTGACTTTC | CASSTVPGANVLTF
TRBJ1-1 | . | few | TRBV7-2 | TGTGCCAGCAGCGCACGGCGGGCTGAAGCTTTCTTT | CASSARRAEAFF
TRBJ1-3 | . | . | TRBV30 | TGTGCCTGGTCCAAGGGAGGCAACACCATATATTTT | CAWSKGGNTIYF
TRBJ1-1 | TRBD1 | . | TRBV30 | TGTGCTTCAGATCGGACAGGGGTTACTGAAGCTTTCTTT | CASDRTGVTEAFF
TRBJ2-2 | . | . | TRBV9 | TGTGCCAGCAGCGTCGACAGTATCGGGGAGCTGTTTTTT | CASSVDSIGELFF
TRBJ1-2 | . | . | TRBV30 | TGTGCCTGGAGCACGAAGGGAGGGGGCTACACCTTC | CAWSTKGGGYTF
TRBJ1-2 | TRBD1 | few | TRBV10-3 | TGTGCCATCAGTTCTGGACAGGGGGCAGGGTATGGCTACACCTTC | CAISSGQGAGYGYTF
TRBJ1-5 | . | once | TRBV2 | TGTGCCAGCAGTTCCGGGACACTTAATCAGCCCCAGCATTTT | CASSSGTLNQPQHF
TRBJ1-1 | TRBD1 | . | TRBV18 | TGTGCCAGCTCACCACCGGACAGGGTAAGGAGCACTGAAGCTTTCTTT | CASSPPDRVRSTEAFF
TRBJ2-2 | . | . | TRBV11-3 | TGTGCCAGCAGCAATGGGAGGCCTCTACATCCACAATACACCGGGGAGCTGTTTTTT | CASSNGRPLHPQYTGELFF